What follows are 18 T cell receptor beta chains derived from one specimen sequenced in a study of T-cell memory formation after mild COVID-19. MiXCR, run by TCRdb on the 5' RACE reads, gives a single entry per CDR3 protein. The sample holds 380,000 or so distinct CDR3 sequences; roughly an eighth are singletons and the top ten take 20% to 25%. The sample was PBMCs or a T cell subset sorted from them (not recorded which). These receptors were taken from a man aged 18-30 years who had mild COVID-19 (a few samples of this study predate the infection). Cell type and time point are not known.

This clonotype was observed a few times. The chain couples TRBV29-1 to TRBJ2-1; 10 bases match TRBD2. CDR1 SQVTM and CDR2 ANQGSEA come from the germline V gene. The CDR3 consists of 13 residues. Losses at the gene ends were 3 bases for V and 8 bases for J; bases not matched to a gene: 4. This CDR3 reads CSVEPSGGYEQFF. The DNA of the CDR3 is TGCAGCGTTGAGCCTAGCGGGGGCTATGAGCAGTTCTTC.

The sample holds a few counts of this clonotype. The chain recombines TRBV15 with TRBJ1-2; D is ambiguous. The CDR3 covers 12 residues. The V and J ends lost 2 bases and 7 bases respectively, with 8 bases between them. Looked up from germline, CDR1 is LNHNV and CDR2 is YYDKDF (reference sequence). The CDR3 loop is CATSRLGSGYTF. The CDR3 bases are TGTGCCACCAGCAGACTAGGTAGTGGCTACACCTTC.

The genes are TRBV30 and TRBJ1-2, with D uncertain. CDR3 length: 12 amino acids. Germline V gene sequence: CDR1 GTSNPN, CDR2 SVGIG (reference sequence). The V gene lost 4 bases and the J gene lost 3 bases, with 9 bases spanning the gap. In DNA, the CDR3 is TGTGCCTGGACTCCGGGAGACTATGGCTACACCTTC. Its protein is CAWTPGDYGYTF.

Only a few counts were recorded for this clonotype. The CDR3 spells CASGSLGVSYEQYF. CDR3 sequence (DNA): TGTGCTAGTGGGTCCCTAGGTGTCTCCTACGAGCAGTACTTC. V gene TRBV12-5 combines with J gene TRBJ2-7; D is unresolved. V lost 6 bases, J lost 0 bases, and 12 bases lay in between. The CDR3 loop spans 14 amino acids. The V gene's germline CDR1 is LGHNT and CDR2 FRNRAP. Looking up the rest from reference TRBV12-5 and TRBJ2-7 gives the full variable domain: DARVTQTPRHKVTEMGQEVTMRCQPILGHNTVFWYRQTMMQGLELLAYFRNRAPLDDSGMPKDRFSAEMPDATLATLKIQPSEPRDSAVYFCASGSLGVSYEQYFGPGTRLTVT.

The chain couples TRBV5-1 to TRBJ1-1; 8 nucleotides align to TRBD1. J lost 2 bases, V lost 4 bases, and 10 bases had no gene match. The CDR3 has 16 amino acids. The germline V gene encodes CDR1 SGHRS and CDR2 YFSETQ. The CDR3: CASSIGDRFLNTEAFF. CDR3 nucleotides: TGCGCCAGCAGCATAGGGGACAGGTTCCTAAACACTGAAGCTTTCTTT.

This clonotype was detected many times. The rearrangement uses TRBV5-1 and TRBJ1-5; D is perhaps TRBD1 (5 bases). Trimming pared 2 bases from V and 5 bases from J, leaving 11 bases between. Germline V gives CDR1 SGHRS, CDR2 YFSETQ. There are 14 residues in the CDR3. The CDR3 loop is CASSLGTGDQPQHF. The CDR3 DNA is TGCGCCAGCAGCTTAGGGACGGGGGATCAGCCCCAGCATTTT.

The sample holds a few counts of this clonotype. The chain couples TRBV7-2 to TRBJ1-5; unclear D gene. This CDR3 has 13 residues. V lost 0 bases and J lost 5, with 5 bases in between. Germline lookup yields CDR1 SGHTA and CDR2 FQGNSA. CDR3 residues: CASSLATHQPQHF. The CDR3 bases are TGTGCCAGCAGCTTAGCGACCCATCAGCCCCAGCATTTT.

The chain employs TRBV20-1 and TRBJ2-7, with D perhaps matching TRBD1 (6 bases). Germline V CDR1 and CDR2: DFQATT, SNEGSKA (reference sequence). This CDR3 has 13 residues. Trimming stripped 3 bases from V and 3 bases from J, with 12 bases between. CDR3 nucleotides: TGCAGTGCTAGGGTAGGACAGAGCTACGAGCAGTACTTC. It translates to CSARVGQSYEQYF.

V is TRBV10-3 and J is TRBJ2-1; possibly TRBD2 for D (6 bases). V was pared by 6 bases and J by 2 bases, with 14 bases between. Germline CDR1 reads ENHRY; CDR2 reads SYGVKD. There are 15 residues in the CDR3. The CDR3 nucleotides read TGTGCCATCAGCCCAAATAGGAGGGCCTACAATGAGCAGTTCTTC. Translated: CAISPNRRAYNEQFF.

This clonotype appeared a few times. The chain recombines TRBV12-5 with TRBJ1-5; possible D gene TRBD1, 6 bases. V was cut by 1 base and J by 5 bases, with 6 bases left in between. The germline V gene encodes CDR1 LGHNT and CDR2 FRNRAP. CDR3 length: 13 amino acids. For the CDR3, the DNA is TGTGCTAGTGGTTTGGAGGGGGATCAGCCCCAGCATTTT. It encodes CASGLEGDQPQHF.

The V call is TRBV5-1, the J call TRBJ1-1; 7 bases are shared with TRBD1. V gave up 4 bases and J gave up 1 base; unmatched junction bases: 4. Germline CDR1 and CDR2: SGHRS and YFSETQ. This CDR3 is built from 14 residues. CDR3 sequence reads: CASSGGQRNTEAFF. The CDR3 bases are TGCGCCAGCAGCGGGGGACAGAGGAACACTGAAGCTTTCTTT.

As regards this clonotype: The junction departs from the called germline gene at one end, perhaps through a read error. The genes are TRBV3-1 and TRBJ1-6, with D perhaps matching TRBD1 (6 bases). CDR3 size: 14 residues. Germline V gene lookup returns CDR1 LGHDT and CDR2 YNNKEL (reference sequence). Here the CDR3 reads CASRETGRNSHLHF. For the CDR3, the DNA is TGTGCCAGCAGGGAGACAGGAAGAAATTCACACCTCCACTTT.

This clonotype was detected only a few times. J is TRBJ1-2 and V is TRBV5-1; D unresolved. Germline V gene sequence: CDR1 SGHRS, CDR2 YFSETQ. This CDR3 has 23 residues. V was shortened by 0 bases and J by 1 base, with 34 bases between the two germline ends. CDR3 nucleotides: TGCGCCAGCAGCTTGGTATTTTATTCTCCGTCGGTCTTTGGTTTCGGCTTTAACTATGGCTACACCTTC. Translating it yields CASSLVFYSPSVFGFGFNYGYTF.

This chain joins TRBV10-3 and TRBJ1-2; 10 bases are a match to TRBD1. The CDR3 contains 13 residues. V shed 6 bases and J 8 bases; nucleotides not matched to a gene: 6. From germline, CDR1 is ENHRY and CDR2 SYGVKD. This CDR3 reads CAIRSGTGDGYTF. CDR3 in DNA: TGTGCCATCAGATCCGGGACAGGGGACGGCTACACCTTC.

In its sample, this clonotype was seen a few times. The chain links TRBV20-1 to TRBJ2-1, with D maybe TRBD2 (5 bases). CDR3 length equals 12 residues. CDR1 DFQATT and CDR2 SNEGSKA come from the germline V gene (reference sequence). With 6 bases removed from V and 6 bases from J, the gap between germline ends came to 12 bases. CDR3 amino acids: CSALSLANEQFF. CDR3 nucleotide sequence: TGCAGTGCCCTCTCTCTAGCCAATGAGCAGTTCTTC.

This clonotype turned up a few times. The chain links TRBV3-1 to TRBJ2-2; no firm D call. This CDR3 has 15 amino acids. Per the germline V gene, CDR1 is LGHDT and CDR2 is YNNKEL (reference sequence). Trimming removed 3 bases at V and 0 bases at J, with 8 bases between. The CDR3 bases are TGTGCCAGCAGCCATGGCTCAGCGAACACCGGGGAGCTGTTTTTT. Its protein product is CASSHGSANTGELFF.

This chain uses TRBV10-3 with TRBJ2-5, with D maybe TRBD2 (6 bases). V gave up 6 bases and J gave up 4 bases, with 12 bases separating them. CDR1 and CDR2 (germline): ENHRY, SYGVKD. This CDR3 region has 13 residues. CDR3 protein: CAIRAGQGETQYF. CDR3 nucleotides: TGTGCCATCAGAGCGGGCCAAGGAGAGACCCAGTACTTC.

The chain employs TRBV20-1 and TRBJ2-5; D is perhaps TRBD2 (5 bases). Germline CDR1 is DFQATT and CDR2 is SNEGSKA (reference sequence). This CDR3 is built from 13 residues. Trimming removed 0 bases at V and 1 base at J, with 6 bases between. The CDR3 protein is CSARDLAQETQYF. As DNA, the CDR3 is TGCAGTGCTAGAGATCTAGCCCAAGAGACCCAGTACTTC.